In its sample, the clone carrying this TCR beta chain was seen once. Its antigen remains unknown. V shed 5 bases and J shed 0 bases, with 14 bases lying between them. This CDR3 contains 16 residues. Germline lookup yields CDR1 SNHLY and CDR2 FYNNEI. Criteria for exclusion of patients were uncontrolled infection, other autoimmune disease, pregnancy or lactation. Regions amplified from RNA transcripts were the TCR beta CDR3 regions. Initially, a first-round RT-PCR of the TCR CDR3 employed the HTBI primer set. In TCRdb, the multiplex PCR reads were re-called with MiXCR into one record per CDR3 protein. This sample has roughly 500,000 distinct CDR3 sequences; around 46% occur once, and the top ten carry under 20%. This entry belongs to a study of T cells in Graves' hyperthyroidism and ophthalmopathy. Whole-study results and caveats: Ophthalmopathy was model-predicted a median approximately 6.9 months pre-onset. Blood also held most thyroid clonotypes expanded beyond 0.001.

This sequence originates from an adult woman with Graves' disease, either hyperthyroidism or ophthalmopathy (not recorded which). The chain joins TRBV2 to TRBJ1-3; D is undetermined. The sample taken for sequencing was peripheral blood or thyroid tissue (not recorded which). This CDR3 is CASSLSFGSSGNTIYF. In nucleotides, the CDR3 is TGTGCCAGCAGTTTGAGTTTTGGGAGCTCTGGAAACACCATATATTTT.